A single sample is the source of the 7 T cell receptor beta chains below, sequenced in a study of blood T cell repertoires in COVID-19. Only in-frame clones appear in the TCRdb table, and some are missing; sequencing was by immunoSEQ multiplex PCR. The repertoire includes 200,000 to 250,000 clones, about 83% of them detected once, and around 3.5% sits in the top ten. Specimen: PBMCs or T cells enriched from blood (not recorded which). All receptors come from a woman in her thirties or forties who had been exposed to COVID-19.

The rearrangement joins TRBV6-6 to TRBJ1-1, with D perhaps matching TRBD1 (5 bases). Germline V lookup: CDR1 MNHNY, CDR2 SVGAGI (reference sequence). V was pared by 6 bases and J by 3 bases, with 11 bases between. The CDR3 sequence is 13 residues long. As DNA, the CDR3 is TGTGCCAGCAGCCAGACGGGGGACACTGAAGCTTTCTTT. This codes for CASSQTGDTEAFF.

With regard to this clone: Other nucleotide sequences in the sample specify the same CDR3. The chain is built from TRBV7-2 and TRBJ2-3, with TRBD2 matching over 7 bases. Germline values: CDR1 SGHTA, CDR2 FQGNSA. This CDR3 spans 14 amino acids. The V and J ends lost 4 bases and 2 bases, in that order; junction bases with no gene match: 3. CDR3: CASSSGGDTDTQYF. DNA for the CDR3: TGTGCCAGCAGCTCGGGGGGAGACACAGATACGCAGTATTTT.

This chain joins TRBV6-4 and TRBJ2-5; the match to TRBD2 covers 11 bases. CDR1 is MRHNA and CDR2 is SNTAGT in the germline V gene. CDR3 length equals 17 residues. The junction had 8 bases not matched to a gene; V was cut back by 2 bases and J by 3 bases. The CDR3 DNA is TGTGCCAGCAGTGACGCCTCTAGCGGGGGGCGAAAAGAGACCCAGTACTTC. Its translation: CASSDASSGGRKETQYF.

The V and J genes are TRBV18 and TRBJ1-2; 7 nucleotides line up with TRBD1. J was trimmed by 4 bases and V by 6 bases; bases with no gene match: 5. CDR1 is KGHSH, CDR2 LQKENI, per germline. The CDR3 length is 13 residues. The CDR3 reads CASSATGRYGYTF. CDR3 DNA: TGTGCCAGCTCCGCGACAGGGCGCTATGGCTACACCTTC.

The CDR3 DNA is TGTGCCAGTAGTATAGGCCAGCGGGGGGGCCAGTCGGAGCAGTACTTC. This encodes CASSIGQRGGQSEQYF. The chain uses TRBV19 and TRBJ2-7; 10 bases are shared with TRBD2. V dropped 1 base and J dropped 7; count of bases not matched to a gene: 10. The germline CDR1 and CDR2 sequences are LNHDA and SQIVND (reference sequence). The CDR3 contains 16 residues.

The chain recombines TRBV28 with TRBJ1-1; 7 bases are a match to TRBD1. Germline V gene sequence: CDR1 MDHEN, CDR2 SYDVKM. This CDR3 contains 15 residues. J was trimmed by 2 bases and V by 4 bases; bases with no gene match: 7. In DNA, the CDR3 is TGTGCCAGCAGTTCACACGGGACAGCAAACACTGAAGCTTTCTTT. Encoded protein: CASSSHGTANTEAFF.

This clone was seen only a few times. V usage is TRBV2 and J usage is TRBJ1-1; tentative D call: TRBD1 (5 bases). V dropped 10 bases and J dropped 1 base, with 16 bases sitting between them. Germline CDR1 is SNHLY and CDR2 is FYNNEI. The CDR3 totals 14 residues. CDR3 sequence: CATKRGAGNTEAFF. CDR3 DNA sequence: TGTGCCACTAAAAGGGGCGCCGGGAACACTGAAGCTTTCTTT.